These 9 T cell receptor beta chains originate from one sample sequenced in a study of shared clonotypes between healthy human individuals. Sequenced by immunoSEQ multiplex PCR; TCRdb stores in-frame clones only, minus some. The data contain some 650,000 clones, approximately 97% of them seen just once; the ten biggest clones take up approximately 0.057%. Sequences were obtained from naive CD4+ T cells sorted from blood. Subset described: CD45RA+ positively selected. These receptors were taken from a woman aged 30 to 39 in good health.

CDR3 DNA sequence: TGTGCCAGCAGCCACACAGGGGTCCGAAGCGGGACGCAGTATTTT. Translating it yields CASSHTGVRSGTQYF. This chain uses TRBV6-5 with TRBJ2-3, with D perhaps matching TRBD1 (7 bases). The germline V gene encodes CDR1 MNHEY and CDR2 SVGAGI. The CDR3 runs to 15 residues. V was trimmed by 6 bases and J by 9 bases, leaving 22 bases between them.

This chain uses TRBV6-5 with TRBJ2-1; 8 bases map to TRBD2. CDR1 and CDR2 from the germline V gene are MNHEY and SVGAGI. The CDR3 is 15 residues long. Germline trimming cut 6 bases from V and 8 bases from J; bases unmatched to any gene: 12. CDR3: CASRLRLAGTYEQFF. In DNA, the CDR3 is TGTGCCAGCAGACTCCGGTTAGCGGGAACCTATGAGCAGTTCTTC.

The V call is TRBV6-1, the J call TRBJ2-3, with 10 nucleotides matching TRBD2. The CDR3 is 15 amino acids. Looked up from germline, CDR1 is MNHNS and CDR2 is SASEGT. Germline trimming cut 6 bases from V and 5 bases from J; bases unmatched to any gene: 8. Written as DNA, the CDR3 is TGTGCCAGCAGGGGCCAGGCTAGCGGGGGAGATACGCAGTATTTT. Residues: CASRGQASGGDTQYF.

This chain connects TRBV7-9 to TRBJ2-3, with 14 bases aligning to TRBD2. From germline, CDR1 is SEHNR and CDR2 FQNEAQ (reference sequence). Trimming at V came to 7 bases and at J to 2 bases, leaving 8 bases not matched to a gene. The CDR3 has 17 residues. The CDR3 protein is CASTIGTSGRPTDTQYF. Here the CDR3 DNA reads TGTGCCAGCACCATTGGGACTAGCGGGAGACCCACAGATACGCAGTATTTT. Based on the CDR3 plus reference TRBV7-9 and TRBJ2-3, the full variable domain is DTGVSQNPRHKITKRGQNVTFRCDPISEHNRLYWYRQTLGQGPEFLTYFQNEAQLEKSRLLSDRFSAERPKGSFSTLEIQRTEQGDSAMYLCASTIGTSGRPTDTQYFGPGTRLTVL.

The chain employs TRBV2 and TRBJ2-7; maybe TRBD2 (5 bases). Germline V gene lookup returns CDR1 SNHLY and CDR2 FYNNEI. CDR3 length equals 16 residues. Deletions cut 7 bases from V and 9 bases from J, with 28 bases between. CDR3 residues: CASTEWGERRSPGQYF. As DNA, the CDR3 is TGTGCCAGCACCGAGTGGGGAGAGCGCCGCTCCCCTGGGCAGTACTTC.

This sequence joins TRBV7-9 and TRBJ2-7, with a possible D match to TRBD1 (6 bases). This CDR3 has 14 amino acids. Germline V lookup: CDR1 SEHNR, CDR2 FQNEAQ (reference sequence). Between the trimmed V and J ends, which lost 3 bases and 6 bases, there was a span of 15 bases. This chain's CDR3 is CASSFSGDLPEQYF. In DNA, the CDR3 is TGTGCCAGCAGCTTCTCAGGGGACCTTCCCGAGCAGTACTTC.

The DNA for the CDR3 is TGTGCCAGCTCACCGACCTCCGGTGGGGGTCAGCCCCAGCATTTT. Its translation: CASSPTSGGGQPQHF. The chain links TRBV18 to TRBJ1-5; a weak D match, TRBD1 (5 bases). This CDR3 comprises 15 residues. Germline V gives CDR1 KGHSH, CDR2 LQKENI. V was trimmed by 3 bases and J by 6 bases, leaving 15 bases between them.

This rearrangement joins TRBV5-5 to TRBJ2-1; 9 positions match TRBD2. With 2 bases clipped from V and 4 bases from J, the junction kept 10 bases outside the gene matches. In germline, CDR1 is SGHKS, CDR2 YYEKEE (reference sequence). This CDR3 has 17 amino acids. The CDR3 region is CASSLSGASGEYNEQFF. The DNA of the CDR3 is TGTGCCAGCAGCTTAAGCGGGGCTAGCGGGGAGTACAATGAGCAGTTCTTC.

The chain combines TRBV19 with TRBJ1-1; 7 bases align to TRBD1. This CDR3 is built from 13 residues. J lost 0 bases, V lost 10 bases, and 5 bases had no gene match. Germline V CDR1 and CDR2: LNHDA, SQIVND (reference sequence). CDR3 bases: TGTGCCACCTACAGGGGCATGAACACTGAAGCTTTCTTT. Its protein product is CATYRGMNTEAFF.